The 16 T cell receptor beta chains given below trace back to one sample, sequenced in a study of cytomegalovirus exposure and HLA in healthy donors. The PCR made use of 60 Vbeta and 13 Jbeta primers. This table comes from immunoSEQ multiplex PCR, and its TCRdb copy is limited to in-frame clones, with some not included. The sample lists 90,000 to 100,000 clones, roughly 80% seen once, with 2% to 2.5% in the top ten. Sample: PBMCs. Source of these receptors: a man between 35 and 55 years old in good health and CMV-seronegative.

V is TRBV19 and J is TRBJ1-2, with a possible D match to TRBD1 (5 bases). Germline assignment: CDR1 LNHDA and CDR2 SQIVND (reference sequence). Trimming removed 7 bases at V and 5 bases at J, with 17 bases between. This CDR3 comprises 14 residues. The CDR3 sequence is CASIPHGGGYGYTF. The CDR3 DNA reads TGTGCCAGTATCCCACACGGCGGGGGTTATGGCTACACCTTC.

This clone was counted a single time. The chain recombines TRBV27 with TRBJ1-2; TRBD1 might be the D (5 bases). V lost 5 bases, J lost 5 bases, and 21 bases lay in between. This CDR3 is 16 amino acids long. CDR1 and CDR2 (germline): MNHEY, SMNVEV (reference sequence). The CDR3 loop is CASSPTGDSALYGYTF. The CDR3 DNA reads as TGTGCCAGCAGTCCCACCGGCGACAGTGCCTTATATGGCTACACCTTC.

The rearrangement uses TRBV6-6 and TRBJ2-5, with D possibly TRBD1 on 6 matching bases. Looked up from germline, CDR1 is MNHNY and CDR2 is SVGAGI (reference sequence). The germline V and J ends were trimmed by 5 bases and 3 bases, with 13 bases remaining between them. The CDR3 sequence is 14 residues long. The CDR3 reads CASSHRRTEETQYF. DNA for the CDR3: TGTGCCAGCAGTCACAGACGGACAGAAGAGACCCAGTACTTC.

The chain joins TRBV7-2 to TRBJ2-3; possible D gene TRBD2, 5 bases. With 5 bases removed from V and 2 bases from J, the gap between germline ends came to 17 bases. The CDR3 is 16 residues long. Germline CDR1 SGHTA, CDR2 FQGNSA. This chain's CDR3 is CASSPTAGRPTDTQYF. CDR3 bases: TGTGCCAGCAGCCCCACGGCGGGCCGTCCCACAGATACGCAGTATTTT.

Points on this clone: Sequence at one end of the junction differs from germline and may be a read error. This sequence joins TRBV7-2 and TRBJ2-2, with D possibly matching TRBD1 (7 bases). CDR1 and CDR2 from the germline V gene are SGHTA and FQGNSA. The CDR3 totals 17 residues. DNA for the CDR3: TGTGCCATCAGCTTAGTCGGAGGGGGCTTCGGAACCGGGGAGCTGTTTTTT. This codes for CAISLVGGGFGTGELFF.

Of note for this clone: Germline and junction disagree at one end, which may indicate a read error. The chain combines TRBV4-3 with TRBJ2-7, with a weak D call TRBD2 (6 bases). From germline, CDR1 is LGHNA and CDR2 YSLEER. This CDR3 is 16 amino acids long. Written as DNA, the CDR3 is TGCGCCAGCAGCCAAGACGGTCTAAGCGGGTCCTCCGAGCAGTACTTC. Its protein is CASSQDGLSGSSEQYF.

The V gene is TRBV5-1, the J gene TRBJ2-7; maybe TRBD1 (7 bases). V gave up 5 bases and J gave up 5 bases, with 20 bases separating them. The CDR3 has 15 amino acids. CDR1 SGHRS and CDR2 YFSETQ come from the germline V gene. The chain's CDR3 is CASRWMLEGANEQYF. For the CDR3, the DNA is TGCGCCAGCAGGTGGATGTTGGAGGGGGCGAACGAGCAGTACTTC. Full variable domain (rest looked up from reference TRBV5-1 and TRBJ2-7): KAGVTQTPRYLIKTRGQQVTLSCSPISGHRSVSWYQQTPGQGLQFLFEYFSETQRNKGNFPGRFSGRQFSNSRSEMNVSTLELGDSALYLCASRWMLEGANEQYFGPGTRLTVT.

J is TRBJ2-3 and V is TRBV7-9, with 7 nucleotides matching TRBD2. The ends lost 1 base at V and 6 bases at J; junction bases unmatched: 7. Germline V gene data show CDR1 as SEHNR and CDR2 as FQNEAQ (reference sequence). The CDR3 is 15 amino acids. The CDR3 DNA follows: TGTGCCAGCAGCTTAGAGCGGGGAGGGTTCGATACGCAGTATTTT. It yields the protein CASSLERGGFDTQYF. Together with reference TRBV7-9 and TRBJ2-3, the CDR3 gives the full variable domain: DTGVSQNPRHKITKRGQNVTFRCDPISEHNRLYWYRQTLGQGPEFLTYFQNEAQLEKSRLLSDRFSAERPKGSFSTLEIQRTEQGDSAMYLCASSLERGGFDTQYFGPGTRLTVL.

This chain uses TRBV6-5 with TRBJ1-5; D gene ambiguous. Germline values: CDR1 MNHEY, CDR2 SVGAGI. Trimming left V 5 bases short and J 3 bases short, with 14 bases between. The CDR3 is 15 amino acids. CDR3 sequence (DNA): TGTGCCAGCAGTCCCCATCCGAGCGACAATCAGCCCCAGCATTTT. It translates to CASSPHPSDNQPQHF.

The chain is built from TRBV5-5 and TRBJ1-2; 8 nucleotides agree with TRBD1. The CDR3 runs to 15 residues. Germline V lookup: CDR1 SGHKS, CDR2 YYEKEE (reference sequence). The V segment lost 0 bases and the J segment 6 bases; nucleotides outside the gene matches: 7. This CDR3 reads CASSLGGQVSDGYTF. CDR3 in DNA: TGTGCCAGCAGCTTGGGGGGACAGGTATCCGATGGCTACACCTTC. The complete variable domain, with remaining parts taken from reference TRBV5-5 and TRBJ1-2, reads DAGVTQSPTHLIKTRGQQVTLRCSPISGHKSVSWYQQVLGQGPQFIFQYYEKEERGRGNFPDRFSARQFPNYSSELNVNALLLGDSALYLCASSLGGQVSDGYTFGSGTRLTVV.

DNA for the CDR3: TGTGCCAGTAGTGTTCCCGTGACAAGTGCCTATGGCTACACCTTC. It specifies CASSVPVTSAYGYTF. This chain connects TRBV19 to TRBJ1-2; the D is unclear. Trimming cost V 5 bases and J 4 bases, with 17 bases left between them. This CDR3 is built from 15 residues. Germline V gives CDR1 LNHDA, CDR2 SQIVND (reference sequence).

This chain connects TRBV27 to TRBJ1-6; tentative D call: TRBD1 (5 bases). Looked up from germline, CDR1 is MNHEY and CDR2 is SMNVEV (reference sequence). V was trimmed by 6 bases and J by 1 base, leaving 16 bases between them. This CDR3 is built from 17 residues. The CDR3 is CASRSRGVGSYNSPLHF. The CDR3 DNA is TGTGCCAGCAGATCCCGGGGGGTAGGGTCCTATAATTCACCCCTCCACTTT.

The chain uses TRBV29-1 and TRBJ1-2, with a tentative D call TRBD1 (5 bases). V was pared by 3 bases and J by 5 bases, with 13 bases between. Germline CDR1 and CDR2: SQVTM and ANQGSEA. The length of the CDR3 is 13 residues. CDR3 region: CSVDLGGGYGYTF. The CDR3 bases are TGCAGCGTTGACCTCGGGGGGGGTTATGGCTACACCTTC.

The V call is TRBV6-6, the J call TRBJ2-1; the D gene is possibly TRBD2 (5 bases). The V end was cut by 5 bases, the J end by 0 bases, with 11 bases between. Looked up from germline, CDR1 is MNHNY and CDR2 is SVGAGI (reference sequence). This CDR3 has 15 amino acids. The CDR3 reads CASSQAEISYNEQFF. Written as DNA, the CDR3 is TGTGCCAGCAGTCAAGCGGAGATCTCCTACAATGAGCAGTTCTTC.

The table lists this clone with a count of one. V and J are TRBV5-6 and TRBJ2-7, with 7 bases aligning to TRBD2. The CDR3 runs 13 residues. Germline CDR1 SGHDT, CDR2 YYEEEE. V was clipped by 3 bases and J by 12 bases; unmatched bases: 12. The CDR3: CASSSAAGVLPYF. DNA of the CDR3: TGTGCCAGCAGCTCAGCCGCGGGGGTACTCCCGTACTTC.

Only one count was recorded for this clone. The CDR3 loop reads CASSLSGNTEAFF. The CDR3 DNA sequence: TGTGCCAGCAGCTTATCAGGGAACACTGAAGCTTTCTTT. The chain has TRBV7-3 and TRBJ1-1; D gene uncertain. The CDR3 has 13 amino acids. Germline values: CDR1 SGHTA, CDR2 FQGTGA. V was pared by 2 bases and J by 1 base, with 5 bases between. Looking up the rest from reference TRBV7-3 and TRBJ1-1 gives the full variable domain: GAGVSQTPSNKVTEKGKYVELRCDPISGHTALYWYRQSLGQGPEFLIYFQGTGAADDSGLPNDRFFAVRPEGSVSTLKIQRTERGDSAVYLCASSLSGNTEAFFGQGTRLTVV.